Listed below are T cell receptor beta chains from one sample, sequenced in a study of neurological immune-mediated disorders. Each CDR3 protein gets one entry after TCRdb re-called the 5' RACE reads with MiXCR. This table has some 50,000 distinct CDR3 sequences, around 14% appearing once. Sequencing was done on a sample of PBMCs. All receptors derive from a male donor with HTLV-1-associated myelopathy (HAM/TSP). CDR3s include the opening cysteine and the closing phenylalanine or tryptophan. The size field is filled for only some rows; it gives once, few, many or a size class.

size,V,CDR3
many,TRBV27,CASSFWGLTYEQYF
many,TRBV20-1,CSARARGGLAGGPTTGELFF
many,TRBV5-1,CASSPPGTGREKLFF
many,TRBV7-9,CASSPRQGAPGGSTDTQYF
once,TRBV4-3,CASSQDFNAGNTIYF
many,TRBV20-1,CSARDPGTTAYEQYF
many,TRBV7-2,CASSDGLAGGPGQFF
few,TRBV11-3,CASSLGLAEFYEQYF
many,TRBV5-5,CASSSGDRVADTQYF
NA,TRBV6-1,CASRFGATGSSLTTEAFF
many,TRBV7-9,CASSRLGAGAKEQYF
many,TRBV7-9,CASSPGANQPQHF
many,TRBV20-1,CSAIGGLAGGTQDTQYF
many,TRBV5-1,CASSSRVERTEAFF
many,TRBV7-6,CASSFVRPGGVGETQYF
many,TRBV11-3,CASRPADRGYEKLFF
many,TRBV20-1,CSARRAGLYGYTF
many,TRBV5-1,CASSLELSGGLRDTQYF
many,TRBV7-8,CASSNPRGISLEPGDF
many,TRBV7-9,CASTGLLTYEQYF
medium-sized,TRBV24-1,CATSDVGQGRAEQYF
many,TRBV20-1,CSVDREDEKLFF
many,TRBV7-9,CASSWADEQYF
many,TRBV6-6,CASIRGTGRQPQHF
many,TRBV5-1,CASSLDSGTIGYTF
many,TRBV20-1,CSAISSQGVWEQYF
many,TRBV3-1,CASSQGPNNSPLHF
many,TRBV15,CATSSYKGKGYEQYF